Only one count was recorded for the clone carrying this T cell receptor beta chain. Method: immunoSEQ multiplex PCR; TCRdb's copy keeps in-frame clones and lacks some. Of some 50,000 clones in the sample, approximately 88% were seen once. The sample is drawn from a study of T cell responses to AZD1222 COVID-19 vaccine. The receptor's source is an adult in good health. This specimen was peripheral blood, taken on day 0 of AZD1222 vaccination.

The CDR3 loop is CAWSGSRRGSYEQYF. CDR3 coding DNA: TGTGCCTGGAGTGGGAGTCGGCGGGGGTCCTACGAGCAGTACTTC. J is TRBJ2-7 and V is TRBV30; 7 bases are shared with TRBD2. The ends lost 1 base at V and 1 base at J; junction bases unmatched: 7. Germline V gene sequence: CDR1 GTSNPN, CDR2 SVGIG (reference sequence). This CDR3 contains 15 residues.